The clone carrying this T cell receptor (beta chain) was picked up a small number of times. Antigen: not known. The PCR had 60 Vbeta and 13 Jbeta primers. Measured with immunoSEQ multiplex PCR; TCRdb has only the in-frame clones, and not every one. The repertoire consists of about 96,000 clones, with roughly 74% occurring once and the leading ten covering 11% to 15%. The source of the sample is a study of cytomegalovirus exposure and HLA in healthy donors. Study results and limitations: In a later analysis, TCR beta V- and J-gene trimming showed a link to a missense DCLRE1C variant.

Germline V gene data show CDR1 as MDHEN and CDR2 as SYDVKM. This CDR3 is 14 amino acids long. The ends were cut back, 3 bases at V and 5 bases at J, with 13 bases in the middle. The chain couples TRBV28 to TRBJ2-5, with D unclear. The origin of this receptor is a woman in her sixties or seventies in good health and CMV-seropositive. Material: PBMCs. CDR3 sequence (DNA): TGTGCCAGCAGTTTCGTTCGTCTTATCGAGACCCAGTACTTC. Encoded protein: CASSFVRLIETQYF.